This TCR beta chain derives from a study of T cell responses to AZD1222 COVID-19 vaccine. On this clone: The antigen is unknown.

Pooled together were second doses at about 4 or about 12 weeks. Study observations and caveats: White British people made up most donors, females outnumbered males, and clonal diversity was possibly underestimated. Researchers report vaccine-associated CD4 TCRs spanning spike, with dominance at 160-218 and 743-854. Sampled repertoires all dated from after the peak T cell response.

Clones were read by immunoSEQ multiplex PCR, and TCRdb kept only the in-frame ones, dropping some. The table lists 70,000 to 90,000 clones, roughly 88% of them singletons, with 9% to 13% in the top ten. Trimming at V came to 6 bases and at J to 8 bases, leaving 4 bases not matched to a gene. The CDR3 contains 12 residues. Germline loops: CDR1 ENHRY, CDR2 SYGVKD. The chain has TRBV10-3 and TRBJ2-1, with 7 bases fitting TRBD1. The sequence was collected from an adult who received the AZD1222 COVID-19 vaccine. The specimen comprised peripheral blood, sampled 28 days after the second AZD1222 dose. This CDR3 reads CAISGQGDEQFF. Written as DNA, the CDR3 is TGTGCCATCAGCGGTCAGGGGGATGAGCAGTTCTTC.